This paragraph covers one T cell receptor (beta chain) sequence. Its target is not known. This CDR3 is 17 amino acids long. V gave up 6 bases and J gave up 1 base; unmatched junction bases: 12. The V gene's germline CDR1 is MDHEN and CDR2 SYDVKM. The sample comes from a study of regulatory T cells in long-lasting Graves disease. Findings and limits, study-wide: Repertoires from persistent disease leaned toward TRBV28, TRBJ1-2 and TRBJ2-5.

Time point reported: persistent/refractory GD, antithyroid drugs over 5 years with positive TRAb. Extracted PBMC RNA gave rise to the TCR library. Arm-PCR with iRepertoire HTBI primers amplified the CDR3 regions for these TCR beta libraries. One entry per CDR3 protein, called by TCRdb with MiXCR from the multiplex PCR reads. The sample includes 390,000 or so distinct CDR3 sequences, approximately 25% of them seen just once. The sample consisted of peripheral blood mononuclear cells (PBMCs), taken when the disease was refractory, from a patient treated with antithyroid drugs. The genes are TRBV28 and TRBJ2-7, with 10 nucleotides matching TRBD2. The TCR originated in a woman aged 40 to 50 with Graves disease. CDR3 amino acids: CASSQAASGGLSYEQYF. The CDR3 nucleotides are TGTGCCAGCAGCCAAGCCGCTAGCGGGGGCCTATCCTACGAGCAGTACTTC.